This TCR beta chain came from a study of T-cell memory formation after mild COVID-19. The CDR3 runs 13 residues. Germline lookup yields CDR1 MNHNY and CDR2 SVGAGI (reference sequence). V lost 8 bases, J lost 4 bases, and 14 bases lay in between. In TCRdb, the 5' RACE reads were re-called with MiXCR into one record per CDR3 protein. The sample yields around 83,000 distinct CDR3 sequences, around a quarter seen once. The sequence was collected from a man aged 18 to 30 who had mild COVID-19 (a few samples of this study predate the infection). Cell type and time point are not known. This chain links TRBV6-6 with TRBJ1-1; the D gene is possibly TRBD1 (5 bases). Specimen: PBMCs or a T cell subset sorted from them (not recorded which). CDR3 nucleotides: TGTGCCAGCCGGGCGGGGGGTACCACTGAAGCTTTCTTT. Residues: CASRAGGTTEAFF.